Each of the 8 T cell receptor beta chains below was sequenced from the same sample in a study of T-cell reconstitution after alpha-beta-depleted transplantation in children. As it was prepared, the TCRbeta library received unique molecular identifiers. MiXCR was run by TCRdb on the PCR reads, yielding one entry per CDR3 protein. The repertoire holds almost 400,000 distinct CDR3 sequences, over 20% seen once, with around 4% in the top ten. The sequencing used PBMCs from the stem cell graft donor, collected from the stem cell graft. Every receptor here comes from a human donor who donated a stem cell graft to a child with acute myeloid leukemia.

This clonotype was seen a handful of times. This chain connects TRBV12-3 or TRBV12-4 to TRBJ2-7; 10 bases map to TRBD1. The V and J ends lost 6 bases and 3 bases, in that order; junction bases with no gene match: 5. This CDR3 contains 14 residues. Written as DNA, the CDR3 is TGTGCCAGCAGCTCCGGGACAGGGGACTACGAGCAGTACTTC. This gives the protein CASSSGTGDYEQYF.

This clonotype turned up a few times. The chain recombines TRBV4-2 with TRBJ2-7, with no clear D. The CDR3 totals 13 residues. Between the trimmed V and J ends, which lost 0 bases and 4 bases, there was a span of 7 bases. Germline V CDR1 and CDR2: LGHNA, YNFKEQ. The CDR3 region has the DNA TGTGCCAGCAGCCAAGATCTCCTTTACGAGCAGTACTTC. Translating it yields CASSQDLLYEQYF.

This clonotype was observed many times. The V and J genes are TRBV29-1 and TRBJ2-7, with no clear D. Germline V CDR1 and CDR2: SQVTM, ANQGSEA. The CDR3 runs 10 residues. Trimming took off 4 bases at V and 9 bases at J, with 10 bases between the two ends. In DNA form, the CDR3 reads TGCAGCGTTGGGTCCCCCGTGCAGTACTTC. Translation: CSVGSPVQYF.

This clonotype was seen more than once but under ten times. The J gene is TRBJ2-2, the V gene TRBV9, with D tentatively TRBD2 (6 bases). The CDR3 is 15 residues long. Trimming removed 2 bases at V and 0 bases at J, with 8 bases between. Germline V gene sequence: CDR1 SGDLS, CDR2 YYNGEE. CDR3 in amino acids: CASSVGGTNTGELFF. The CDR3 DNA reads TGTGCCAGCAGCGTGGGCGGGACGAACACCGGGGAGCTGTTTTTT.

CDR3 region: CSVGGEQPQHF. CDR3 bases: TGCAGCGTTGGGGGAGAGCAGCCCCAGCATTTT. V is TRBV29-1 and J is TRBJ1-5; D not certain. Germline V gives CDR1 SQVTM, CDR2 ANQGSEA. The CDR3 has 11 amino acids. Trimming shortened V by 4 bases and J by 7 bases, and 8 bases separated the two germline ends.

V gene TRBV11-1 combines with J gene TRBJ2-3; 7 bases map to TRBD1. Per germline, CDR1 SGHAT and CDR2 FQDESV (reference sequence). The CDR3 sequence is 19 residues long. V dropped 1 base and J dropped 2; count of bases not matched to a gene: 15. CDR3 bases: TGTGCCAGCAGCTTAGAAGGGGGCGCATGGAACGGCTACACAGATACGCAGTATTTT. Amino acid sequence: CASSLEGGAWNGYTDTQYF.

This chain connects TRBV9 to TRBJ2-1; TRBD1 matches 8 bases. CDR1 is SGDLS and CDR2 is YYNGEE in the germline V gene. The CDR3 has 14 amino acids. V lost 2 bases to trimming and J lost 5 bases; unmatched junction nucleotides: 3. Written as DNA, the CDR3 is TGTGCCAGCAGCGTTGGGACAGGCCACAATGAGCAGTTCTTC. Translated: CASSVGTGHNEQFF.

At least ten counts were recorded for this clonotype. The V gene is TRBV29-1, the J gene TRBJ1-2; 11 nucleotides match TRBD1. The CDR3 contains 13 residues. Per germline, CDR1 SQVTM and CDR2 ANQGSEA. V lost 4 bases and J lost 8; bases outside the gene matches: 6. CDR3 sequence: CSVGTDRGLGYTF. The DNA for the CDR3 is TGCAGCGTTGGCACGGACAGGGGGCTCGGCTACACCTTC.